The next 29 T cell receptor beta chains were all read from a single sample in a study of identical twins. MiXCR, run by TCRdb on the 5' RACE reads, gives a single entry per CDR3 protein. The top ten hold around 1.5% of the sample, which has about 890,000 distinct CDR3 sequences, about 12% seen once. The same data also went into a second study, on yellow fever vaccine responses in identical twins.

Specimen: PBMCs. These receptors were collected from a woman younger than 35 in good health.

This clonotype was observed at least ten times. This rearrangement joins TRBV29-1 to TRBJ2-3, with a tentative D call TRBD2 (6 bases). CDR3 size: 13 residues. Germline-derived CDR1 and CDR2 are SQVTM and ANQGSEA. Trimming cost V 4 bases and J 0 bases, with 8 bases left between them. The DNA for the CDR3 is TGCAGCGTTGCAAGCGGGAGCACAGATACGCAGTATTTT. It encodes CSVASGSTDTQYF.

This clonotype showed up many times. The chain carries TRBV7-2 and TRBJ2-2; the D gene is possibly TRBD1 (6 bases). V shed 5 bases and J shed 2 bases, with 12 bases lying between them. This CDR3 comprises 15 residues. Germline lookup yields CDR1 SGHTA and CDR2 FQGNSA. In nucleotides, the CDR3 is TGTGCCAGCAGCGTGCAGGGGACCAACACCGGGGAGCTGTTTTTT. Encoded protein: CASSVQGTNTGELFF.

This clonotype was counted a few times. The chain recombines TRBV15 with TRBJ2-1, with 9 positions matching TRBD2. The CDR3 runs to 16 residues. Germline V CDR1 and CDR2: LNHNV, YYDKDF (reference sequence). The V and J ends lost 5 bases and 2 bases, in that order; junction bases with no gene match: 7. CDR3 amino acids: CATSYYSGSPYNEQFF. The CDR3 nucleotides read TGTGCCACCAGCTATTATAGCGGGAGCCCCTACAATGAGCAGTTCTTC.

In its sample, this clonotype was seen many times. V is TRBV20-1 and J is TRBJ2-1, with a tentative D call TRBD2 (7 bases). Germline V gene sequence: CDR1 DFQATT, CDR2 SNEGSKA (reference sequence). V lost 5 bases and J 9 bases, leaving 20 bases between the germline ends. This CDR3 is 14 amino acids long. CDR3: CSAGGGGEVFEQFF. In nucleotides, the CDR3 is TGCAGTGCTGGGGGAGGGGGAGAAGTCTTTGAGCAGTTCTTC.

J is TRBJ2-3 and V is TRBV20-1; 8 nucleotides agree with TRBD1. Germline CDR1 is DFQATT and CDR2 is SNEGSKA (reference sequence). This CDR3 has 14 residues. The V gene end was trimmed by 5 bases and the J gene end by 7 bases; junction bases not matched to a gene: 11. The CDR3 loop reads CSAVEGQEKNTQYF. The CDR3 DNA reads TGCAGTGCTGTCGAGGGACAGGAAAAAAATACGCAGTATTTT.

This clonotype was recorded a few times. The chain uses TRBV5-1 and TRBJ2-3, with D perhaps matching TRBD1 (5 bases). The V gene lost 6 bases and the J gene lost 2 bases, with 16 bases spanning the gap. This CDR3 is built from 15 residues. From germline, CDR1 is SGHRS and CDR2 YFSETQ. CDR3 sequence: CASTLGVRHTDTQYF. The DNA of the CDR3 is TGCGCCAGCACTTTAGGGGTTCGCCACACAGATACGCAGTATTTT.

This clonotype has a handful of counts. The chain links TRBV4-2 to TRBJ2-1; 8 bases are shared with TRBD2. This CDR3 has 18 residues. V was pared by 0 bases and J by 0 bases, with 7 bases of the junction left unmatched. Germline lookup yields CDR1 LGHNA and CDR2 YNFKEQ. Here the CDR3 DNA reads TGTGCCAGCAGCCAAGATCGGGCTAGCGGGCGCTCCTACAATGAGCAGTTCTTC. This encodes CASSQDRASGRSYNEQFF.

The table lists this clonotype with a few counts. The V gene is TRBV4-2, the J gene TRBJ2-1; TRBD2 aligns across 16 bases. This CDR3 is 19 amino acids long. Per germline, CDR1 LGHNA and CDR2 YNFKEQ. V lost 1 base to trimming and J lost 0 bases; unmatched junction nucleotides: 3. CDR3 nucleotides: TGTGCCAGCAGCCAAGCCGGGACTAGCGGGAGGGTCTCCTACAATGAGCAGTTCTTC. Amino acid sequence: CASSQAGTSGRVSYNEQFF.

This clonotype came up many times. This chain links TRBV12-3 or TRBV12-4 with TRBJ2-3, with 12 bases matching TRBD2. This CDR3 has 16 amino acids. With V trimmed by 5 bases and J by 4 bases, 7 bases remained unmatched. The CDR3 spells CASSTRLAGDSDTQYF. CDR3 in DNA: TGTGCCAGCAGTACGAGACTAGCGGGGGATTCAGATACGCAGTATTTT.

This clonotype was seen more than once but under ten times. V is TRBV7-9 and J is TRBJ1-6; D is uncertain. Deletions cut 5 bases from V and 10 bases from J, with 18 bases between. Germline V gene data show CDR1 as SEHNR and CDR2 as FQNEAQ (reference sequence). This CDR3 has 15 amino acids. The chain's CDR3 is CASSLPPEGRSPLHF. In DNA, the CDR3 is TGTGCCAGCAGCCTCCCCCCAGAAGGGAGGTCACCCCTCCACTTT.

This sequence joins TRBV20-1 and TRBJ2-2; 12 bases map to TRBD2. The germline V gene has CDR1 DFQATT and CDR2 SNEGSKA (reference sequence). V lost 1 base to trimming and J lost 6 bases; unmatched junction nucleotides: 6. This CDR3 is 16 amino acids long. In DNA, the CDR3 is TGCAGTGCTAGAGGTCTAGCGGGGGGGCATTCCGGGGAGCTGTTTTTT. It codes for CSARGLAGGHSGELFF.

The chain is built from TRBV12-3 or TRBV12-4 and TRBJ2-1; possible D gene TRBD2, 7 bases. This CDR3 is built from 16 residues. V was pared by 0 bases and J by 10 bases, with 19 bases between. CDR3 sequence: CASSLALTGGLGEQFF. CDR3 nucleotides: TGTGCCAGCAGTTTAGCGCTAACCGGGGGGCTCGGGGAGCAGTTCTTC.

This clonotype has just a few counts. The V gene is TRBV2, the J gene TRBJ2-3; a possible D gene is TRBD2 (5 bases). Trimming stripped 3 bases from V and 8 bases from J, with 15 bases between. The germline CDR1 and CDR2 sequences are SNHLY and FYNNEI. There are 14 residues in the CDR3. Written as DNA, the CDR3 is TGTGCCAGCAGTGAGTTGGAGGCCCGGGCTACGCAGTATTTT. Its translation is CASSELEARATQYF.

This clonotype was seen a few times. V gene TRBV11-2 combines with J gene TRBJ2-2; no reliable D call. This CDR3 region has 15 residues. The V and J ends lost 5 bases and 0 bases respectively, with 10 bases between them. Germline CDR1 and CDR2: SGHAT and FQNNGV. CDR3 amino acids: CASSRTVSNTGELFF. As DNA, the CDR3 is TGTGCCAGCAGCCGAACAGTGTCGAACACCGGGGAGCTGTTTTTT.

J is TRBJ2-1 and V is TRBV20-1, with 16 bases aligning to TRBD2. CDR3 size: 14 residues. Germline V lookup: CDR1 DFQATT, CDR2 SNEGSKA (reference sequence). The V segment lost 4 bases and the J segment 9 bases; nucleotides outside the gene matches: 3. The CDR3 DNA reads TGCAGTGCTACCGGGACTAGCGGGAGGGGTGAGCAGTTCTTC. Translated, it gives CSATGTSGRGEQFF.

The J gene is TRBJ2-2, the V gene TRBV6-5, with unresolved D. V was pared by 4 bases and J by 0 bases, with 12 bases between. This CDR3 has 16 amino acids. Germline V gene sequence: CDR1 MNHEY, CDR2 SVGAGI. The CDR3 nucleotides read TGTGCCAGCAGTTCACCGAGAGCAACGAACACCGGGGAGCTGTTTTTT. This sequence encodes CASSSPRATNTGELFF.

This clonotype was recorded a few times. The rearrangement links TRBV5-1 to TRBJ2-2; 7 bases agree with TRBD1. Per germline, CDR1 SGHRS and CDR2 YFSETQ. The CDR3 runs to 14 residues. With 4 bases clipped from V and 6 bases from J, the junction kept 6 bases outside the gene matches. The DNA for the CDR3 is TGCGCCAGCAGCCATGGACAGGCGGCCGGGGAGCTGTTTTTT. Its translation is CASSHGQAAGELFF.

This clonotype was recorded a few times. In DNA, the CDR3 is TGTGCCAGCAGGTACGACGGGACACCTTACGAGCAGTACTTC. Translating gives CASRYDGTPYEQYF. The chain couples TRBV6-5 to TRBJ2-7; TRBD1 is a possible D gene (6 bases). CDR1 is MNHEY, CDR2 SVGAGI, per germline. V was trimmed by 6 bases and J by 4 bases, leaving 16 bases between them. The CDR3 sequence is 14 residues long.

The chain joins TRBV24-1 to TRBJ1-1, with TRBD1 matching 7 bases. Germline values: CDR1 KGHDR, CDR2 SFDVKD. The CDR3 sequence is 15 residues long. The J segment lost 5 bases and the V segment lost 3 bases, leaving 8 bases of the junction unmatched. Written as DNA, the CDR3 is TGTGCCACCAGTGATGGGACAGACCTAAGGACTGAAGCTTTCTTT. This encodes CATSDGTDLRTEAFF.

This clonotype counts as medium-sized. The V gene is TRBV4-1, the J gene TRBJ2-1; 7 bases map to TRBD2. The CDR3 covers 15 residues. After removal of 0 bases from V and 6 bases from J, the junction contained 5 bases not matched to a gene. CDR1 is MGHRA and CDR2 is YSYEKL in the germline V gene. The CDR3 nucleotides read TGCGCCAGCAGCCAAGAGTCGGGGGGAATCAATGAGCAGTTCTTC. This encodes CASSQESGGINEQFF.

This clonotype was counted between two and nine times. The chain joins TRBV24-1 to TRBJ1-1; TRBD1 aligns across 8 bases. The ends lost 11 bases at V and 5 bases at J; junction bases unmatched: 15. The CDR3 runs 15 residues. In germline, CDR1 is KGHDR, CDR2 SFDVKD. The CDR3 protein is CAIPRRDRGETEAFF. CDR3 nucleotide sequence: TGTGCCATCCCCCGTCGCGACAGGGGAGAGACTGAAGCTTTCTTT.

This clonotype was detected a few times. The chain recombines TRBV5-1 with TRBJ2-1; 11 bases fit TRBD2. In germline, CDR1 is SGHRS, CDR2 YFSETQ. CDR3 size: 17 residues. V shed 1 base and J 2 bases; nucleotides not matched to a gene: 5. The DNA of the CDR3 is TGCGCCAGCAGCTTGTATCCGACTAGCGGGACCTACAATGAGCAGTTCTTC. Translating gives CASSLYPTSGTYNEQFF.

The chain employs TRBV20-1 and TRBJ1-1, with a possible D match to TRBD1 (5 bases). Germline CDR1 DFQATT, CDR2 SNEGSKA (reference sequence). Between the trimmed V and J ends, which lost 3 bases and 3 bases, there was a span of 14 bases. The CDR3 extends over 14 amino acids. In nucleotides, the CDR3 is TGCAGTGCTAGCGACAGTCGACATCACACTGAAGCTTTCTTT. This codes for CSASDSRHHTEAFF.

This clonotype was detected only a few times. CDR3 sequence (DNA): TGTGCCAGCAGCTTACGGCTAGCGGGAGCAGGTGAGCAGTTCTTC. As protein: CASSLRLAGAGEQFF. The chain couples TRBV7-8 to TRBJ2-1; 10 positions match TRBD2. The CDR3 totals 15 residues. Trimming took 2 bases from V and 9 from J; bases not matched to a gene: 7. Germline values: CDR1 SGHVS, CDR2 FQNEAQ.

The chain carries TRBV10-3 and TRBJ1-1; D is unresolved. Trimming stripped 6 bases from V and 0 bases from J, with 8 bases between. The CDR3 extends over 13 amino acids. From germline, CDR1 is ENHRY and CDR2 SYGVKD. The CDR3: CAIRVSVNTEAFF. The CDR3 DNA reads as TGTGCCATCAGGGTATCAGTGAACACTGAAGCTTTCTTT.

The chain employs TRBV3-1 and TRBJ2-7, with 9 nucleotides matching TRBD2. Unmatched junction bases numbered 11, after V lost 5 bases and J lost 3 bases. The CDR3 is made up of 16 amino acids. CDR1 and CDR2 from the germline V gene are LGHDT and YNNKEL (reference sequence). CDR3 in DNA: TGTGCCAGCAGCGCGGGACTAGCATACGAAAACTACGAGCAGTACTTC. It codes for CASSAGLAYENYEQYF.

The chain has TRBV20-1 and TRBJ1-5; D not resolved. Germline assignment: CDR1 DFQATT and CDR2 SNEGSKA (reference sequence). V was shortened by 0 bases and J by 3 bases, with 12 bases between the two germline ends. CDR3 length: 15 residues. CDR3 nucleotides: TGCAGTGCTAGAGATCGGGCAAAAGACAATCAGCCCCAGCATTTT. Protein sequence: CSARDRAKDNQPQHF.

V usage is TRBV9 and J usage is TRBJ2-1; TRBD2 matches at 8 bases. This CDR3 has 11 amino acids. Germline values: CDR1 SGDLS, CDR2 YYNGEE. J lost 6 bases, V lost 9 bases, and 2 bases had no gene match. CDR3 DNA sequence: TGTGCCACCGGGGGGGGCAATGAGCAGTTCTTC. Amino acid sequence: CATGGGNEQFF.

This chain uses TRBV5-1 with TRBJ2-5; D might be TRBD1 (5 bases). Germline V gene data show CDR1 as SGHRS and CDR2 as YFSETQ. The CDR3 consists of 14 residues. V lost 6 bases to trimming and J lost 5 bases, with 17 bases between them. The CDR3 bases are TGCGCCAGCAAACAGGCCCTAAGTGGGGAGACCCAGTACTTC. Translated, it gives CASKQALSGETQYF.